One sample yielded the 5 T cell receptor beta chains listed below, sequenced in a study of T cell changes during pregnancy in multiple sclerosis. The method was immunoSEQ multiplex PCR; TCRdb's version includes in-frame clones alone and lacks a portion of them. Of some 47,000 clones in the sample, 80% to 90% were seen once. The sample in question was CD8+ T cells from peripheral blood mononuclear cells, obtained in the second trimester of pregnancy. The receptors here all came from a female donor with multiple sclerosis, enrolled in a pregnancy study.

The rearrangement uses TRBV28 and TRBJ2-3; maybe TRBD2 (6 bases). Trimming cost V 2 bases and J 5 bases, with 14 bases left between them. CDR1 is MDHEN and CDR2 is SYDVKM in the germline V gene. The CDR3 length is 15 residues. CDR3 coding DNA: TGTGCCAGCAGTTTACTTAGCGGTCAGGGAGATACGCAGTATTTT. Protein: CASSLLSGQGDTQYF.

The V call is TRBV7-8, the J call TRBJ1-2; maybe TRBD1 (6 bases). V lost 2 bases, J lost 6 bases, and 16 bases lay in between. In germline, CDR1 is SGHVS, CDR2 FQNEAQ. The CDR3 sequence is 15 residues long. The CDR3 protein is CASSLRFRGSDGYTF. For the CDR3, the DNA is TGTGCCAGCAGCTTAAGGTTCAGGGGTTCTGATGGCTACACCTTC.

V and J are TRBV6-6 and TRBJ2-7; TRBD1 matches 11 bases. V was pared by 5 bases and J by 6 bases, with 9 bases of the junction left unmatched. CDR1 is MNHNY, CDR2 SVGAGI, per germline (reference sequence). This CDR3 contains 15 residues. CDR3 residues: CASSLHRTGGFEQYF. In nucleotides, the CDR3 is TGTGCCAGCAGTCTACACCGGACAGGGGGCTTCGAGCAGTACTTC.

V usage is TRBV7-6 and J usage is TRBJ2-5, with TRBD2 matching 11 bases. After removal of 5 bases from V and 5 bases from J, the junction contained 4 bases not matched to a gene. Per the germline V gene, CDR1 is SGHVS and CDR2 is FNYEAQ. The CDR3 spans 14 residues. For the CDR3, the DNA is TGTGCCAGCAGCCCGCGGACTAGCGGGGAGACCCAGTACTTC. Translation: CASSPRTSGETQYF.

This CDR3 is CASSYYNGALYNEQFF. DNA of the CDR3: TGTGCCAGCAGTTACTACAATGGGGCACTTTACAATGAGCAGTTCTTC. The chain couples TRBV6-5 to TRBJ2-1; possibly TRBD1 for D (5 bases). V was cut by 1 base and J by 4 bases, with 14 bases left in between. CDR3 length: 16 residues. The V gene's germline CDR1 is MNHEY and CDR2 SVGAGI.